This TCR beta chain was captured in a study of siplizumab effects on memory and regulatory T cells. Study-wide points: The Treg-derived share of mappable alloreactive CD4+ clones averaged roughly 69% with siplizumab and approximately 28% in controls. A minor share of alloreactive clones matched unstimulated subsets. It seemed that naive T cells were more diverse than memory cells and were major contributors to the alloresponse.

The ends lost 10 bases at V and 7 bases at J; junction bases unmatched: 9. Per germline, CDR1 SGHTA and CDR2 FQGTGA. This CDR3 has 14 residues. To note about this clone: Its antigen is not identified.

The assay was immunoSEQ multiplex PCR, and TCRdb's table has in-frame clones only and misses some. The table shows about 94,000 clones, with 85% to 95% occurring only once. The V and J genes are TRBV7-3 and TRBJ2-1, with 11 bases matching TRBD2. The specimen was non-Treg CD4+ T cells sorted from blood. The TCR originated in a human donor in good health. The CDR3 DNA reads as TGTGCCACCGCAATAGCGGGAGGGCGTAATGAGCAGTTCTTC. Translation: CATAIAGGRNEQFF.